These 5 T cell receptor beta chains were all obtained from the same sample, sequenced in a study of shared clonotypes between healthy human individuals. The method was immunoSEQ multiplex PCR; TCRdb's version includes in-frame clones alone and lacks a portion of them. The repertoire includes approximately 510,000 clones, about four fifths of them detected once, and 10% to 15% sits in the top ten. Input material: PBMCs. The receptors derive from a woman aged 40-49 years in good health. Some clones in this sample may be carry-over from other donors' samples.

This clone was recorded a few times. Different DNA sequences within this sample yield the same CDR3. The rearrangement uses TRBV5-1 and TRBJ1-1; D uncertain. CDR1 and CDR2 (germline): SGHRS, YFSETQ. The length of the CDR3 is 14 residues. V lost 0 bases to trimming and J lost 2 bases, with 8 bases between them. CDR3 sequence: CASSLAPPNTEAFF. CDR3 nucleotides: TGCGCCAGCAGCTTGGCCCCCCCCAACACTGAAGCTTTCTTT. The full variable domain, rest sourced from reference TRBV5-1 and TRBJ1-1, is KAGVTQTPRYLIKTRGQQVTLSCSPISGHRSVSWYQQTPGQGLQFLFEYFSETQRNKGNFPGRFSGRQFSNSRSEMNVSTLELGDSALYLCASSLAPPNTEAFFGQGTRLTVV.

This chain connects TRBV28 to TRBJ2-5; TRBD2 aligns across 7 bases. The CDR3 consists of 14 residues. Trimming cost V 7 bases and J 1 base; bases outside gene matches: 6. Germline-derived CDR1 and CDR2 are MDHEN and SYDVKM. The CDR3 protein is CASNGREIQETQYF. The CDR3 DNA sequence: TGTGCCAGCAATGGGCGGGAGATCCAAGAGACCCAGTACTTC.

The CDR3 here is CASSVRGDRDDYGYTF. CDR3 coding DNA: TGTGCCAGCAGCGTTAGAGGCGACAGGGACGACTATGGCTACACCTTC. This chain links TRBV9 with TRBJ1-2, with 7 bases identical to TRBD1. This CDR3 region has 16 residues. Looked up from germline, CDR1 is SGDLS and CDR2 is YYNGEE. The J segment lost 3 bases and the V segment lost 2 bases, leaving 10 bases of the junction unmatched.

This clone showed up just once. The gene calls are TRBV6-1 and TRBJ2-1; D gene ambiguous. CDR1 MNHNS and CDR2 SASEGT come from the germline V gene. This CDR3 is built from 15 residues. Trimming cost V 7 bases and J 0 bases, with 13 bases left between them. The CDR3 nucleotides are TGTGCCAGCACCGTAGGTCCCAGCTCCTACAATGAGCAGTTCTTC. The encoded protein is CASTVGPSSYNEQFF.

As for this clone: Germline is not matched at one junction end, which may reflect a read error. The chain uses TRBV7-2 and TRBJ2-1; no clear D gene. Germline V CDR1 and CDR2: SGHTA, FQGNSA. The CDR3 covers 17 residues. The CDR3 nucleotides read TGTGCCAGCAGTTTAGACCTGCCGCGTGGAAGGGACAATGAGCAGTTCTTC. This codes for CASSLDLPRGRDNEQFF. Supplemented by reference TRBV7-2 and TRBJ2-1, the full variable domain reads GAGVSQSPSNKVTEKGKDVELRCDPISGHTALYWYRQSLGQGLEFLIYFQGNSAPDKSGLPSDRFSAERTGGSVSTLTIQRTQQEDSAVYLCASSLDLPRGRDNEQFFGPGTRLTVL.